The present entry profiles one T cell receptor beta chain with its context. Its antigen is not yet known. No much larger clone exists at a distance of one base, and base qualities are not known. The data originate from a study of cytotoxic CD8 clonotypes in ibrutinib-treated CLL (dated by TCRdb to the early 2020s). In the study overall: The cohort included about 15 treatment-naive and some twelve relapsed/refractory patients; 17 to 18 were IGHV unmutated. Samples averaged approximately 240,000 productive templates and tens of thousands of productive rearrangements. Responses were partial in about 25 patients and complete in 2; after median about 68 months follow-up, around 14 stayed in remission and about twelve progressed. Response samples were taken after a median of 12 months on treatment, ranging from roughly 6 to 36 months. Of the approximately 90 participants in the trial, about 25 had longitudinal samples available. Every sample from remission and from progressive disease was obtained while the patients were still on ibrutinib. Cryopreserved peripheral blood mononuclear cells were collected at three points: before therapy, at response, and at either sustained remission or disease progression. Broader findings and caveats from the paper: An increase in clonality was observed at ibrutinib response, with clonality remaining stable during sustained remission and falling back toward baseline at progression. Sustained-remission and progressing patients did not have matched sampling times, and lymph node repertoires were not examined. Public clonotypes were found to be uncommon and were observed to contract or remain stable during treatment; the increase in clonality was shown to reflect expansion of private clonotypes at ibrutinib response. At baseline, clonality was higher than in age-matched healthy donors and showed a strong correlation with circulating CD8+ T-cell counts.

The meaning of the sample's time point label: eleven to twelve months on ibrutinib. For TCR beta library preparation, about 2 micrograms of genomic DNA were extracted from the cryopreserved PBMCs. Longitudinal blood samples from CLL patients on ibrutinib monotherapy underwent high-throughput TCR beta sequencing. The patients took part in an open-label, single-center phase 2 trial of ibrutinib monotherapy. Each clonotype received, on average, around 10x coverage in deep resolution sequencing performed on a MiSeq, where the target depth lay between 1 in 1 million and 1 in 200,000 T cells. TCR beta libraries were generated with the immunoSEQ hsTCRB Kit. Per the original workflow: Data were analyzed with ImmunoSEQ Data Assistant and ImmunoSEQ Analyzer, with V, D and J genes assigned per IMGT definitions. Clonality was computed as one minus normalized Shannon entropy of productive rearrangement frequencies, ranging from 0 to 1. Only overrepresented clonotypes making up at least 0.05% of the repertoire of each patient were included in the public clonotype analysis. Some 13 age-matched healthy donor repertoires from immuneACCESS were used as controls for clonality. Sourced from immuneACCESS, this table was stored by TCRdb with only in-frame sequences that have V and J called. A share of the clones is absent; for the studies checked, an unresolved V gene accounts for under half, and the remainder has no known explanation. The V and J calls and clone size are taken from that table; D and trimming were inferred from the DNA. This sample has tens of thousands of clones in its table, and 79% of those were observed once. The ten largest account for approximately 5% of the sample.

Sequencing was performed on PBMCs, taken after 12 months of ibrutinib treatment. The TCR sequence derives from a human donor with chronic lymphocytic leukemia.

DNA sequence: TGTGCCATCAGTGAGTCGGTCTCCACGTGGGTCCTGACTTTC. Translated, it reads CAISESVSTWVLTF. This receptor chain uses TRBV10-3 and TRBJ2-6, with an unclear D gene assignment. The trim is 0 bases for V and 13 bases for J, with a gap of 13 bases between the germline ends. CDR1 and CDR2 (ENHRY, SYGVKD) derive from the germline V gene. The CDR3 starts with the cysteine, ends with the phenylalanine, and has 14 residues. Only the CDR3 portion is preserved as DNA: 42 bases, with reading frame beginning at the first base.